The clone carrying this T cell receptor beta chain was observed at least ten times. Its antigen is unknown. Per germline, CDR1 SGHVS and CDR2 FQNEAQ. The length of the CDR3 is 18 residues. Losses at the gene ends were 5 bases for V and 4 bases for J; bases not matched to a gene: 9. This sample is drawn from a study of neurological immune-mediated disorders. As for time point: longitudinal time-point 2. Unsorted libraries were prepared from 2 million PBMCs that had been stored at -80 C. Study-wide results and caveats: HTLV-1-associated myelopathy had the most TCR clonal expansion, whereas multiple sclerosis had the least (lower than in healthy controls).

By 5'RACE with 10-nucleotide random UMIs, the cDNA was made. One entry per CDR3 protein, called by TCRdb with MiXCR from the 5' RACE reads. The table records some 60,000 distinct CDR3 sequences, around 10% of them present only once. The clonotype was recovered from a man aged 25 to 45 in good health. Material for sequencing was PBMCs. The J gene is TRBJ2-2, the V gene TRBV7-8, with 14 bases aligning to TRBD2. CDR3: CASSNQVGLAGVTGELFF. CDR3 DNA sequence: TGTGCCAGCAGCAACCAAGTGGGACTAGCGGGAGTCACCGGGGAGCTGTTTTTT. The full variable domain, its missing parts supplied by reference TRBV7-8 and TRBJ2-2, is GAGVSQSPRYKVAKRGQDVALRCDPISGHVSLFWYQQALGQGPEFLTYFQNEAQLDKSGLPSDRFFAERPEGSVSTLKIQRTQQEDSAVYLCASSNQVGLAGVTGELFFGEGSRLTVL.